The 31 T cell receptor beta chains below were found in one sample sequenced in a study of blood T cell repertoires in COVID-19. Profiling relied on immunoSEQ multiplex PCR, and the TCRdb table lists in-frame clones only, not all of them. The repertoire includes roughly 110,000 clones, about 89% of them detected once, and 3.5% to 4.5% sits in the top ten. Sequencing was done on a sample of peripheral blood. The receptors were sampled from a man aged 40-49 years with acute or convalescent COVID-19.

Worth noting for this clone: The same CDR3 is also encoded by other DNA sequences in this sample. The chain employs TRBV5-1 and TRBJ2-5; 7 bases align to TRBD1. The J segment lost 5 bases and the V segment lost 0 bases, leaving 1 base of the junction unmatched. The CDR3 covers 13 residues. Germline CDR1 is SGHRS and CDR2 is YFSETQ. CDR3 region: CASSLGQGETQYF. The CDR3 DNA reads TGCGCCAGCAGCTTGGGACAGGGCGAGACCCAGTACTTC.

The rearrangement uses TRBV7-6 and TRBJ2-1; a possible D gene is TRBD2 (6 bases). V gave up 2 bases and J gave up 2 bases, with 13 bases separating them. The CDR3 has 16 amino acids. Germline V gene data show CDR1 as SGHVS and CDR2 as FNYEAQ. For the CDR3, the DNA is TGTGCCAGCAGCTTATCCGGGAGCCTCACCTACAATGAGCAGTTCTTC. Translating gives CASSLSGSLTYNEQFF.

V and J are TRBV5-1 and TRBJ1-1; the D gene is possibly TRBD1 (5 bases). This CDR3 is 15 amino acids long. The V and J ends lost 3 bases and 1 base respectively, with 13 bases between them. CDR1 and CDR2 from the germline V gene are SGHRS and YFSETQ. CDR3 amino acids: CASSSIVGGNTEAFF. CDR3 DNA sequence: TGCGCCAGCAGCTCCATCGTCGGGGGGAACACTGAAGCTTTCTTT.

The chain combines TRBV5-5 with TRBJ1-5; 9 bases are shared with TRBD1. The germline V gene encodes CDR1 SGHKS and CDR2 YYEKEE (reference sequence). The CDR3 contains 18 residues. V shed 4 bases, J shed 0 bases, and the junction held 11 bases outside the gene matches. The CDR3 spells CASSAGQGRGLSNQPQHF. CDR3 nucleotide sequence: TGTGCCAGCAGCGCGGGACAGGGAAGGGGACTTAGCAATCAGCCCCAGCATTTT.

The chain carries TRBV7-2 and TRBJ2-5, with D possibly being TRBD2 (6 bases). Deletions cut 7 bases from V and 3 bases from J, with 18 bases between. Germline loops: CDR1 SGHTA, CDR2 FQGNSA. The CDR3 extends over 15 amino acids. In nucleotides, the CDR3 is TGTGCCAGCACCTTCCTGGACTGGGGGGAAGAGACCCAGTACTTC. Its translation is CASTFLDWGEETQYF. Together with reference TRBV7-2 and TRBJ2-5, the CDR3 gives the full variable domain: GAGVSQSPSNKVTEKGKDVELRCDPISGHTALYWYRQSLGQGLEFLIYFQGNSAPDKSGLPSDRFSAERTGGSVSTLTIQRTQQEDSAVYLCASTFLDWGEETQYFGPGTRLLVL.

V and J are TRBV5-6 and TRBJ2-1, with 7 bases that match TRBD2. Germline V CDR1 and CDR2: SGHDT, YYEEEE. The length of the CDR3 is 14 residues. V gave up 3 bases and J gave up 5 bases; unmatched junction bases: 5. CDR3 sequence: CASSSRDYDNEQFF. CDR3 DNA: TGTGCCAGCAGCTCCCGGGACTATGACAATGAGCAGTTCTTC.

This chain uses TRBV27 with TRBJ2-3; 7 nucleotides line up with TRBD2. This CDR3 is built from 13 residues. J gave up 4 bases and V 6 bases, and 4 bases lay outside the gene matches. From germline, CDR1 is MNHEY and CDR2 SMNVEV (reference sequence). The CDR3 DNA reads as TGTGCCAGCAGGCGGAGCGGGGCAGATACGCAGTATTTT. This gives the protein CASRRSGADTQYF.

The rearrangement links TRBV5-1 to TRBJ2-1, with 9 bases lining up with TRBD2. The CDR3 is 16 residues long. With V trimmed by 5 bases and J by 6 bases, 12 bases remained unmatched. From germline, CDR1 is SGHRS and CDR2 YFSETQ. The CDR3 loop reads CASRTFSGSTINEQFF. CDR3 nucleotide sequence: TGCGCCAGCAGGACTTTTAGCGGGAGTACGATCAATGAGCAGTTCTTC.

This chain uses TRBV5-6 with TRBJ2-1; tentative D call: TRBD2 (5 bases). Germline CDR1 reads SGHDT; CDR2 reads YYEEEE. The CDR3 consists of 16 residues. V was cut by 2 bases and J by 10 bases, with 22 bases left in between. In DNA, the CDR3 is TGTGCCAGCAGCTTAGTTCCCGGACTCTCGAATGGGGAGCAGTTCTTC. Amino acids: CASSLVPGLSNGEQFF.

The V gene is TRBV19, the J gene TRBJ2-6, with a tentative D call TRBD1 (6 bases). Germline CDR1 reads LNHDA; CDR2 reads SQIVND (reference sequence). The V and J ends lost 7 bases and 0 bases respectively, with 16 bases between them. The CDR3 is 17 amino acids. Here the CDR3 DNA reads TGTGCCAGTACCTCGACAGGCCTAAACTCTGGGGCCAACGTCCTGACTTTC. Amino acid sequence: CASTSTGLNSGANVLTF.

The chain joins TRBV6-5 to TRBJ1-1, with 9 bases lining up with TRBD1. The CDR3 contains 16 residues. Germline CDR1 reads MNHEY; CDR2 reads SVGAGI. J lost 0 bases, V lost 2 bases, and 4 bases had no gene match. The CDR3 sequence: CASSYGTGFMNTEAFF. The DNA of the CDR3 is TGTGCCAGCAGTTACGGGACAGGGTTCATGAACACTGAAGCTTTCTTT.

The chain is built from TRBV7-2 and TRBJ1-1; 8 positions match TRBD1. Germline values: CDR1 SGHTA, CDR2 FQGNSA. CDR3 size: 15 residues. V gave up 0 bases and J gave up 7 bases; unmatched junction bases: 7. The CDR3 DNA reads TGTGCCAGCAGCTTAGCGCCAGGGGGCTCGAGTGAAGCTTTCTTT. Protein product: CASSLAPGGSSEAFF.

The chain recombines TRBV5-8 with TRBJ2-3; D gene uncertain. V dropped 4 bases and J dropped 5 bases, with 8 bases sitting between them. Germline V gene sequence: CDR1 SGHTS, CDR2 YDEGEE. This CDR3 comprises 12 residues. CDR3 sequence (DNA): TGTGCCAGCAGCCCCTACCGAGATACGCAGTATTTT. As protein: CASSPYRDTQYF.

The gene calls are TRBV6-5 and TRBJ2-1; 7 positions match TRBD1. Per germline, CDR1 MNHEY and CDR2 SVGAGI. V was clipped by 7 bases and J by 5 bases; unmatched bases: 5. The CDR3 consists of 13 residues. The CDR3 region is CASTGQRNNEQFF. CDR3 sequence (DNA): TGTGCCAGCACGGGACAGCGAAACAATGAGCAGTTCTTC.

This sequence joins TRBV5-6 and TRBJ2-7, with D unclear. This CDR3 is 15 amino acids long. Per germline, CDR1 SGHDT and CDR2 YYEEEE. V lost 2 bases to trimming and J lost 4 bases, with 16 bases between them. In nucleotides, the CDR3 is TGTGCCAGCAGCTTTATATCAGCGCCCACTTACGAGCAGTACTTC. Encoded protein: CASSFISAPTYEQYF.

This sequence joins TRBV19 and TRBJ2-1; D is perhaps TRBD2 (5 bases). V lost 7 bases to trimming and J lost 6 bases, with 25 bases between them. Germline V gene sequence: CDR1 LNHDA, CDR2 SQIVND (reference sequence). The CDR3 is made up of 17 amino acids. CDR3 DNA: TGTGCCAGTAACGGGGTCACCTCGTCTACCCGACCCAATGAGCAGTTCTTC. This sequence encodes CASNGVTSSTRPNEQFF. The variable domain in full, completed from reference TRBV19 and TRBJ2-1, reads DGGITQSPKYLFRKEGQNVTLSCEQNLNHDAMYWYRQDPGQGLRLIYYSQIVNDFQKGDIAEGYSVSREKKESFPLTVTSAQKNPTAFYLCASNGVTSSTRPNEQFFGPGTRLTVL.

The V gene is TRBV4-2, the J gene TRBJ2-3; D not resolved. Germline lookup yields CDR1 LGHNA and CDR2 YNFKEQ. V lost 1 base, J lost 3 bases, and 8 bases lay in between. This CDR3 has 14 amino acids. The CDR3 sequence is CASSQGQATDTQYF. For the CDR3, the DNA is TGTGCCAGCAGCCAAGGGCAGGCGACAGATACGCAGTATTTT.

This sequence joins TRBV2 and TRBJ1-3; 7 bases align to TRBD1. V lost 4 bases to trimming and J lost 0 bases; unmatched junction nucleotides: 15. Germline V CDR1 and CDR2: SNHLY, FYNNEI. The CDR3 length is 19 residues. The CDR3 sequence: CASSAFPPGTDLSGNTIYF. The DNA for the CDR3 is TGTGCCAGCAGTGCCTTCCCACCCGGGACAGACCTCTCTGGAAACACCATATATTTT.

This clone came up a few times. This rearrangement joins TRBV6-5 to TRBJ2-1, with D possibly TRBD1 on 9 matching bases. Per the germline V gene, CDR1 is MNHEY and CDR2 is SVGAGI. The V end was cut by 7 bases, the J end by 5 bases, with 18 bases between. The CDR3 runs 15 residues. CDR3: CASIRGGQGNNEQFF. CDR3 coding DNA: TGTGCCAGCATTCGGGGGGGACAGGGAAACAATGAGCAGTTCTTC.

This chain links TRBV30 with TRBJ1-2; TRBD1 agrees at 7 bases. The V segment lost 3 bases and the J segment 3 bases; nucleotides outside the gene matches: 4. This CDR3 spans 13 amino acids. Germline loops: CDR1 GTSNPN, CDR2 SVGIG (reference sequence). The CDR3 DNA follows: TGTGCCTGGAGGCCCGGGACAGACTATGGCTACACCTTC. Its translation: CAWRPGTDYGYTF.

The chain uses TRBV5-4 and TRBJ2-7; 12 nucleotides align to TRBD2. J gave up 4 bases and V 2 bases, and 4 bases lay outside the gene matches. The CDR3 consists of 15 residues. Germline V gene sequence: CDR1 SGHNT, CDR2 YYREEE (reference sequence). The CDR3 coding sequence is TGTGCCAGCAGCTTAAAACTAGCGGGAGGTTACGAGCAGTACTTC. Translated: CASSLKLAGGYEQYF.

This rearrangement joins TRBV14 to TRBJ2-1; TRBD1 agrees at 9 bases. The CDR3 has 15 amino acids. J gave up 3 bases and V 5 bases, and 5 bases lay outside the gene matches. Per germline, CDR1 SGHDN and CDR2 FVKESK. CDR3 coding DNA: TGTGCCAGCAGCTTTGACAGGGGGTTCTACAATGAGCAGTTCTTC. Protein: CASSFDRGFYNEQFF.

This rearrangement joins TRBV4-1 to TRBJ2-7; 11 bases fit TRBD2. The CDR3 has 15 amino acids. With 0 bases clipped from V and 4 bases from J, the junction kept 2 bases outside the gene matches. Germline assignment: CDR1 MGHRA and CDR2 YSYEKL. CDR3 residues: CASSQDSSGRYEQYF. Written as DNA, the CDR3 is TGCGCCAGCAGCCAAGACTCTAGCGGGAGGTACGAGCAGTACTTC.

The chain is built from TRBV7-3 and TRBJ2-1; no firm D call. The length of the CDR3 is 13 residues. The V gene lost 2 bases and the J gene lost 6 bases, with 8 bases spanning the gap. In germline, CDR1 is SGHTA, CDR2 FQGTGA. CDR3 nucleotide sequence: TGTGCCAGCAGCTTATCCCCTAGCAATGAGCAGTTCTTC. This codes for CASSLSPSNEQFF.

This rearrangement joins TRBV30 to TRBJ1-1; 7 bases map to TRBD1. Germline trimming cut 5 bases from V and 6 bases from J; bases unmatched to any gene: 6. The CDR3 length is 12 residues. Per germline, CDR1 GTSNPN and CDR2 SVGIG (reference sequence). The CDR3 nucleotides are TGTGCCTGGGCTCCGGGACAGTCTGAAGCTTTCTTT. This translates into CAWAPGQSEAFF. Together with reference TRBV30 and TRBJ1-1, the CDR3 gives the full variable domain: SQTIHQWPATLVQPVGSPLSLECTVEGTSNPNLYWYRQAAGRGLQLLFYSVGIGQISSEVPQNLSASRPQDRQFILSSKKLLLSDSGFYLCAWAPGQSEAFFGQGTRLTVV.

The genes are TRBV7-2 and TRBJ2-7, with a possible D match to TRBD1 (7 bases). The CDR3 consists of 15 residues. Germline CDR1 SGHTA, CDR2 FQGNSA. The V end lost 5 bases, the J end lost 2 bases, and 16 bases lay between the germline ends. The CDR3 reads CASSRGTDPTYEQYF. The CDR3 nucleotides are TGTGCCAGCAGCCGGGGGACAGACCCAACCTACGAGCAGTACTTC.

This chain uses TRBV6-5 with TRBJ1-1; D not certain. V lost 4 bases to trimming and J lost 5 bases, with 11 bases between them. The CDR3 loop spans 13 amino acids. Germline V gene sequence: CDR1 MNHEY, CDR2 SVGAGI. The CDR3 reads CASSWRLRTEAFF. The CDR3 nucleotides read TGTGCCAGCAGTTGGAGATTGAGAACTGAAGCTTTCTTT.

This clone was counted once. The J gene is TRBJ2-1, the V gene TRBV24-1; 11 bases align to TRBD2. Germline-derived CDR1 and CDR2 are KGHDR and SFDVKD. This CDR3 region has 16 residues. Unmatched junction bases numbered 9, after V lost 7 bases and J lost 5 bases. The CDR3 is CATSGALAGGHNEQFF. The CDR3 bases are TGTGCCACCAGCGGCGCTCTAGCGGGAGGTCACAATGAGCAGTTCTTC.

This rearrangement joins TRBV6-2 or TRBV6-3 to TRBJ1-1; 7 bases are a match to TRBD1. CDR1 is MNHEY and CDR2 is SVGEGT in the germline V gene. The CDR3 runs to 15 residues. Trimming took 6 bases from V and 2 from J; bases not matched to a gene: 9. This chain's CDR3 is CASSRTGDGNTEAFF. For the CDR3, the DNA is TGTGCCAGCAGCCGCACAGGGGATGGAAACACTGAAGCTTTCTTT.

V and J are TRBV6-5 and TRBJ1-4; D unresolved. The germline gives CDR1 MNHEY, CDR2 SVGAGI. The CDR3 runs to 13 residues. The V end lost 6 bases, the J end lost 5 bases, and 10 bases lay between the germline ends. The CDR3 nucleotides are TGTGCCAGCAGATGGGCGGGGAATGAAAAACTGTTTTTT. Amino acid sequence: CASRWAGNEKLFF.

This chain links TRBV15 with TRBJ2-1, with 12 bases fitting TRBD2. The CDR3 extends over 16 amino acids. V was pared by 2 bases and J by 8 bases, with 7 bases of the junction left unmatched. Germline V CDR1 and CDR2: LNHNV, YYDKDF (reference sequence). The CDR3 DNA reads as TGTGCCACCAGCAGACTTCGACTAGCGGGAGAAGATGAGCAGTTCTTC. This encodes CATSRLRLAGEDEQFF.